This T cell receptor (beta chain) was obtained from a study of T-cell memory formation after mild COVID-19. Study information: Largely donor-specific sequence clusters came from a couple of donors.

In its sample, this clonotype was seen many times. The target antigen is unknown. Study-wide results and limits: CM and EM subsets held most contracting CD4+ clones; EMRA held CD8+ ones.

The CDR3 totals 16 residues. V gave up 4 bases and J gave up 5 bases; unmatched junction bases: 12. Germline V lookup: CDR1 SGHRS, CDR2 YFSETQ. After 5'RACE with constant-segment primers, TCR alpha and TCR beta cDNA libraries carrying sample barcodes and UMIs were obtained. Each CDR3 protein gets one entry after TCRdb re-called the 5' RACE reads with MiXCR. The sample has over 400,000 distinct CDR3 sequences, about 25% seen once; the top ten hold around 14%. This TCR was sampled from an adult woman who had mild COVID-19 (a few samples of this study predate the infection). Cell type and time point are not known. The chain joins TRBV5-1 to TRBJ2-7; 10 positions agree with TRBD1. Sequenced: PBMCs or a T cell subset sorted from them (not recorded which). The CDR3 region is CASSPDSPGTGDEQYF. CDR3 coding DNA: TGCGCCAGCAGCCCGGACAGTCCCGGGACAGGGGACGAGCAGTACTTC.